The clone carrying this TCR beta chain was counted once. The entirety of the isolated RNA underwent reverse transcription, so expressed TCRB transcripts were sequenced. TCRdb's copy holds only in-frame clones and misses some; the assay was immunoSEQ multiplex PCR. This table holds tens of thousands of clones, 55% to 70% found once. This CDR3 has 14 residues. Per the germline V gene, CDR1 is LGHNA and CDR2 is YSLEER. J was trimmed by 6 bases and V by 3 bases; bases with no gene match: 4. This record belongs to a study of beta chain features in type 1 diabetes. The material sequenced was Tregs from blood. This sequence joins TRBV4-3 and TRBJ2-2, with 7 bases that match TRBD1. This TCR was sampled from a woman aged 25 to 45 in good health. The CDR3 loop is CASSHADRAGELFF. The CDR3, as DNA: TGCGCCAGCAGCCACGCTGACAGGGCCGGGGAGCTGTTTTTT.